Shown below are 30 T cell receptor beta chains from a single sample sequenced in a study of blood T cell repertoires in COVID-19 (dated by TCRdb to 2018 to 2021). Receptor amplification or capture employed the immunoSEQ multiplex PCR assay. The table was pulled from immuneACCESS by TCRdb, which kept in-frame rearrangements only. Such tables lose some clones; where checked, under half of the loss comes from unresolved V genes, and the rest has no known cause. The sample has over 50,000 clones on record, more than 75% of them singletons. Around 6.1% of the sample lies in the top ten. The sample consisted of peripheral blood. These receptor sequences come from a man aged 55 to 69 with acute or convalescent COVID-19.

The rearrangement joins TRBV7-8 to TRBJ2-3; 8 bases align to TRBD2. From germline, CDR1 is SGHVS and CDR2 FQNEAQ. The CDR3 spans 16 residues. The junction had 7 bases not matched to a gene; V was cut back by 5 bases and J by 0 bases. The CDR3 is CASSRGGLASTDTQYF. The DNA for the CDR3 is TGTGCCAGCAGCCGAGGCGGACTAGCAAGCACAGATACGCAGTATTTT.

J is TRBJ1-6 and V is TRBV7-8; unclear D gene. Trimming removed 1 base at V and 9 bases at J, with 10 bases between. CDR3 length: 14 amino acids. Germline V gives CDR1 SGHVS, CDR2 FQNEAQ. DNA for the CDR3: TGTGCCAGCAGCTTAGGGGCTATAGGTTCACCCCTCCACTTT. Translated: CASSLGAIGSPLHF.

The genes are TRBV6-5 and TRBJ2-3, with 8 positions matching TRBD2. The CDR3 sequence is 14 residues long. Losses at the gene ends were 2 bases for V and 8 bases for J; bases not matched to a gene: 6. Germline V gene lookup returns CDR1 MNHEY and CDR2 SVGAGI. CDR3 DNA sequence: TGTGCCAGCAGTTACCCCGGGACTAGAACTACGCAGTATTTT. Its protein product is CASSYPGTRTTQYF.

V gene TRBV9 combines with J gene TRBJ2-3; 7 nucleotides line up with TRBD2. The V gene end was trimmed by 2 bases and the J gene end by 3 bases; junction bases not matched to a gene: 6. This CDR3 has 15 amino acids. Looked up from germline, CDR1 is SGDLS and CDR2 is YYNGEE. This chain's CDR3 is CASSVAGVRTDTQYF. The DNA for the CDR3 is TGTGCCAGCAGCGTGGCGGGGGTGAGGACAGATACGCAGTATTTT.

The gene calls are TRBV20-1 and TRBJ2-5, with D possibly being TRBD2 (6 bases). The CDR3 consists of 10 residues. Germline V gene lookup returns CDR1 DFQATT and CDR2 SNEGSKA (reference sequence). V shed 7 bases and J shed 4 bases, with 7 bases lying between them. CDR3 coding DNA: TGCAGTGTCGGGAGAGAGACCCAGTACTTC. As protein: CSVGRETQYF.

The chain recombines TRBV18 with TRBJ2-2, with 12 bases matching TRBD2. Germline-derived CDR1 and CDR2 are KGHSH and LQKENI. The length of the CDR3 is 16 residues. J was trimmed by 6 bases and V by 4 bases; bases with no gene match: 6. CDR3 region: CASSLRGLAGPGELFF. CDR3 sequence (DNA): TGTGCCAGCTCACTACGGGGACTAGCGGGTCCCGGGGAGCTGTTTTTT.

A single count supports this clone. This sequence joins TRBV7-2 and TRBJ1-4; 9 nucleotides align to TRBD1. V was clipped by 4 bases and J by 8 bases; unmatched bases: 5. The germline V gene encodes CDR1 SGHTA and CDR2 FQGNSA. There are 14 residues in the CDR3. The CDR3 here is CASSWTGDREKLFF. For the CDR3, the DNA is TGTGCCAGCAGCTGGACAGGGGATAGGGAAAAACTGTTTTTT.

The genes are TRBV4-3 and TRBJ2-5, with 10 bases fitting TRBD2. Germline loops: CDR1 LGHNA, CDR2 YSLEER. The ends lost 0 bases at V and 4 bases at J; junction bases unmatched: 8. The CDR3 is 17 residues long. CDR3 DNA sequence: TGCGCCAGCAGCCAAGATCGGATAACTAGCGGGGTAGAGACCCAGTACTTC. Its protein is CASSQDRITSGVETQYF.

V usage is TRBV4-1 and J usage is TRBJ1-6; no clear D. V was clipped by 0 bases and J by 6 bases, with 9 bases between them. The germline gives CDR1 MGHRA, CDR2 YSYEKL. The CDR3 runs 15 residues. This CDR3 reads CASSQDPFPNSPLHF. The CDR3 coding sequence is TGCGCCAGCAGCCAAGATCCGTTTCCTAATTCACCCCTCCACTTT.

The rearrangement uses TRBV24-1 and TRBJ1-6; 7 bases are shared with TRBD1. Germline assignment: CDR1 KGHDR and CDR2 SFDVKD. The CDR3 extends over 15 amino acids. Germline trimming cut 9 bases from V and 10 bases from J; bases unmatched to any gene: 14. CDR3 sequence reads: CATQEGTDRSSPLHF. In DNA, the CDR3 is TGTGCCACCCAAGAGGGTACGGACAGGTCCTCACCCCTCCACTTT.

The rearrangement uses TRBV11-2 and TRBJ1-2; D is perhaps TRBD1 (5 bases). Germline values: CDR1 SGHAT, CDR2 FQNNGV. With 5 bases removed from V and 5 bases from J, the gap between germline ends came to 12 bases. CDR3 size: 13 residues. The CDR3 is CASSEPAGYGYTF. The DNA of the CDR3 is TGTGCCAGCAGCGAGCCGGCAGGGTATGGCTACACCTTC. Full variable domain (remainder filled in from reference TRBV11-2 and TRBJ1-2): EAGVAQSPRYKIIEKRQSVAFWCNPISGHATLYWYQQILGQGPKLLIQFQNNGVVDDSQLPKDRFSAERLKGVDSTLKIQPAKLEDSAVYLCASSEPAGYGYTFGSGTRLTVV.

This clone was seen just once. V is TRBV11-2 and J is TRBJ1-1; D is unclear. The CDR3 runs to 15 residues. The V gene lost 1 base and the J gene lost 3 bases, with 12 bases spanning the gap. Germline V gene data show CDR1 as SGHAT and CDR2 as FQNNGV. The CDR3 spells CASSLGTLLDTEAFF. In nucleotides, the CDR3 is TGTGCCAGCAGCTTAGGCACCCTACTTGACACTGAAGCTTTCTTT.

This clone was seen once. The chain links TRBV5-5 to TRBJ1-2, with D perhaps TRBD1 (5 bases). The V gene lost 1 base and the J gene lost 2 bases, with 15 bases spanning the gap. The CDR3 has 16 residues. CDR1 is SGHKS and CDR2 is YYEKEE in the germline V gene (reference sequence). The CDR3 DNA reads TGTGCCAGCAGCTTGAGCGGCGGGGGAACCAACTATGGCTACACCTTC. Translated, it gives CASSLSGGGTNYGYTF.

This clone was detected only once. The rearrangement links TRBV7-6 to TRBJ2-1, with 8 bases that match TRBD1. The V gene end was trimmed by 4 bases and the J gene end by 6 bases; junction bases not matched to a gene: 2. The CDR3 is made up of 13 amino acids. Germline lookup yields CDR1 SGHVS and CDR2 FNYEAQ. The CDR3 DNA is TGTGCCAGCAGCTCCGACAGGGGCAATGAGCAGTTCTTC. This gives the protein CASSSDRGNEQFF. Together with reference TRBV7-6 and TRBJ2-1, the CDR3 gives the full variable domain: GAGVSQSPRYKVTKRGQDVALRCDPISGHVSLYWYRQALGQGPEFLTYFNYEAQQDKSGLPNDRFSAERPEGSISTLTIQRTEQRDSAMYRCASSSDRGNEQFFGPGTRLTVL.

Concerning this clone itself: Additional DNA sequences in this sample encode the identical CDR3. This chain links TRBV6-5 with TRBJ2-7, with 8 bases that match TRBD1. CDR3 length: 13 amino acids. V dropped 2 bases and J dropped 3; count of bases not matched to a gene: 0. The germline CDR1 and CDR2 sequences are MNHEY and SVGAGI. CDR3 region: CASSYGTGYEQYF. CDR3 bases: TGTGCCAGCAGTTACGGGACAGGCTACGAGCAGTACTTC.

J is TRBJ2-1 and V is TRBV3-1 (or the pseudogene TRBV3-2); the match to TRBD1 covers 9 bases. CDR3 size: 20 residues. J lost 4 bases, V lost 0 bases, and 16 bases had no gene match. Germline V gene data show CDR1 as LGHDT and CDR2 as YNNKEL (reference sequence). The CDR3 DNA reads as TGTGCCAGCAGCCAAGAGGACGACAGGGGGAGGGGGCCAAAGTACAATGAGCAGTTCTTC. This translates into CASSQEDDRGRGPKYNEQFF.

The V call is TRBV28, the J call TRBJ2-5; maybe TRBD1 (7 bases). Germline CDR1 is MDHEN and CDR2 is SYDVKM. V lost 2 bases, J lost 4 bases, and 11 bases lay in between. The CDR3 is 14 residues long. The chain's CDR3 is CASSLLRGVETQYF. CDR3 nucleotide sequence: TGTGCCAGCAGTTTACTCAGGGGGGTAGAGACCCAGTACTTC.

V and J are TRBV5-4 and TRBJ1-2; 7 positions match TRBD1. The CDR3 sequence is 14 residues long. The V segment lost 6 bases and the J segment 2 bases; nucleotides outside the gene matches: 7. CDR1 and CDR2 from the germline V gene are SGHNT and YYREEE (reference sequence). This CDR3 is CASTADRINYGYTF. CDR3 bases: TGTGCCAGCACCGCGGACAGGATAAACTATGGCTACACCTTC.

This chain joins TRBV29-1 and TRBJ2-1; D unresolved. The CDR3 runs 14 residues. In germline, CDR1 is SQVTM, CDR2 ANQGSEA. V dropped 6 bases and J dropped 0 bases, with 12 bases sitting between them. The CDR3, as DNA: TGCAGCGTAGTCGACTTGTCCTCCTACAATGAGCAGTTCTTC. As protein: CSVVDLSSYNEQFF.

The chain is built from TRBV6-1 and TRBJ1-2, with D tentatively TRBD1 (5 bases). Germline V gene data show CDR1 as MNHNS and CDR2 as SASEGT. The length of the CDR3 is 13 residues. Trimming pared 2 bases from V and 5 bases from J, leaving 9 bases between. The DNA of the CDR3 is TGTGCCAGCAGTGAACCAGGGTTGTATGGCTACACCTTC. It codes for CASSEPGLYGYTF.

This clone was found once. DNA of the CDR3: TGCGCCAGCAGTGAGACTAGCGGGGGGCCCCTCCGGCAGTTCTTC. Its protein product is CASSETSGGPLRQFF. The chain is built from TRBV10-2 and TRBJ2-1; 12 bases align to TRBD2. CDR3 length: 15 amino acids. Germline trimming cut 2 bases from V and 12 bases from J; bases unmatched to any gene: 8. CDR1 is WSHSY, CDR2 SAAADI, per germline.

This clone occurred a few times. This chain uses TRBV3-1 (or the pseudogene TRBV3-2) with TRBJ1-1, with TRBD1 identical over 8 bases. V was pared by 0 bases and J by 4 bases, with 4 bases of the junction left unmatched. The CDR3 has 15 residues. Germline V gene data show CDR1 as LGHDT and CDR2 as YNNKEL (reference sequence). The CDR3 sequence: CASSQDDRGPTEAFF. CDR3 DNA sequence: TGTGCCAGCAGCCAAGACGACAGGGGTCCCACTGAAGCTTTCTTT.

The CDR3 here is CASSYGTGEQYF. DNA of the CDR3: TGTGCCAGCAGCTACGGGACTGGCGAGCAGTACTTC. The V gene is TRBV7-9, the J gene TRBJ2-7, with TRBD2 as a possible D gene (6 bases). Trimming shortened V by 4 bases and J by 6 bases, and 10 bases separated the two germline ends. The CDR3 totals 12 residues. Germline CDR1 and CDR2: SEHNR and FQNEAQ (reference sequence).

The chain carries TRBV5-4 and TRBJ2-3; 10 nucleotides line up with TRBD2. J lost 1 base, V lost 2 bases, and 10 bases had no gene match. The germline gives CDR1 SGHNT, CDR2 YYREEE (reference sequence). This CDR3 has 18 amino acids. CDR3 in DNA: TGTGCCAGCAGCTTTCTGGCGATAGCGGGGGGCCGCACAGATACGCAGTATTTT. Encoded protein: CASSFLAIAGGRTDTQYF. Full variable domain (outside the CDR3, taken from reference TRBV5-4 and TRBJ2-3): ETGVTQSPTHLIKTRGQQVTLRCSSQSGHNTVSWYQQALGQGPQFIFQYYREEENGRGNFPPRFSGLQFPNYSSELNVNALELDDSALYLCASSFLAIAGGRTDTQYFGPGTRLTVL.

The chain couples TRBV7-2 to TRBJ2-7, with a weak D call TRBD1 (6 bases). Trimming cost V 4 bases and J 7 bases, with 11 bases left between them. CDR1 is SGHTA, CDR2 FQGNSA, per germline. This CDR3 is built from 12 residues. In DNA form, the CDR3 reads TGTGCCAGCAGCTCCCAGAGGGGGGAGCAGTACTTC. Protein sequence: CASSSQRGEQYF. Complete variable domain (other parts from reference TRBV7-2 and TRBJ2-7): GAGVSQSPSNKVTEKGKDVELRCDPISGHTALYWYRQSLGQGLEFLIYFQGNSAPDKSGLPSDRFSAERTGGSVSTLTIQRTQQEDSAVYLCASSSQRGEQYFGPGTRLTVT.

V usage is TRBV30 and J usage is TRBJ2-7, with 9 bases matching TRBD1. Germline V gene lookup returns CDR1 GTSNPN and CDR2 SVGIG (reference sequence). This CDR3 comprises 13 residues. V gave up 2 bases and J gave up 4 bases; unmatched junction bases: 3. The CDR3 region has the DNA TGTGCCTGGAGTACAGGGGGCTTTTACGAGCAGTACTTC. It specifies CAWSTGGFYEQYF.

V and J are TRBV19 and TRBJ2-5, with D possibly TRBD2 on 7 matching bases. The CDR3 contains 14 residues. Germline CDR1 reads LNHDA; CDR2 reads SQIVND (reference sequence). V lost 6 bases to trimming and J lost 4 bases, with 15 bases between them. CDR3 amino acids: CASRDTGRVETQYF. CDR3 DNA sequence: TGTGCCAGTAGGGATACAGGGAGGGTAGAGACCCAGTACTTC.

The chain links TRBV18 to TRBJ1-2; D unresolved. The CDR3 extends over 17 amino acids. V lost 3 bases and J 2 bases, leaving 19 bases between the germline ends. In germline, CDR1 is KGHSH, CDR2 LQKENI. The CDR3 sequence is CASSPGRSGPSNYGYTF. The CDR3 nucleotides read TGTGCCAGCTCACCTGGGAGGTCCGGACCCAGCAACTATGGCTACACCTTC.

The chain has TRBV3-1 (or the pseudogene TRBV3-2) and TRBJ2-3; D call uncertain. Trimming took 4 bases from V and 0 from J, leaving 11 bases between them. This CDR3 spans 15 amino acids. Germline values: CDR1 LGHDT, CDR2 YNNKEL (reference sequence). CDR3 in amino acids: CASSPTPGSTDTQYF. CDR3 DNA sequence: TGTGCCAGCAGCCCGACCCCCGGGAGCACAGATACGCAGTATTTT.

V is TRBV6-5 and J is TRBJ1-2, with 8 bases aligning to TRBD1. After removal of 0 bases from V and 6 bases from J, the junction contained 6 bases not matched to a gene. Germline V gives CDR1 MNHEY, CDR2 SVGAGI. The CDR3 sequence is 15 residues long. The CDR3 loop is CASSYSSQGADGYTF. CDR3 sequence (DNA): TGTGCCAGCAGTTACTCGAGCCAGGGGGCTGATGGCTACACCTTC.